Below are 27 T cell receptor beta chains sequenced from a single sample in a study of response to subunit inactivated influenza vaccine. TCRdb itself ran the RT-PCR reads through MiXCR, one entry per CDR3 protein. The sample yields 650,000 to 800,000 distinct CDR3 sequences, around 20% seen once. Sequenced here: PBMCs from blood, sampled 5 days after vaccination. These receptors all stem from a man over 45 who received an inactivated influenza vaccine.

The chain has TRBV19 and TRBJ2-1; possibly TRBD1 for D (6 bases). V dropped 0 bases and J dropped 3 bases, with 9 bases sitting between them. This CDR3 has 15 amino acids. The germline CDR1 and CDR2 sequences are LNHDA and SQIVND (reference sequence). The CDR3 DNA follows: TGTGCCAGTAGTATAGATTCGACAGGCTACAATGAGCAGTTCTTC. Translation gives CASSIDSTGYNEQFF.

This clonotype was picked up a small number of times. V usage is TRBV3-1 and J usage is TRBJ2-1, with TRBD1 identical over 8 bases. This CDR3 is 15 amino acids long. The trim removed 3 bases at V and 4 bases at J, leaving 5 bases unmatched. The germline gives CDR1 LGHDT, CDR2 YNNKEL (reference sequence). CDR3 coding DNA: TGTGCCAGCAGCCACCAGGGGGCATCTTACAATGAGCAGTTCTTC. Its translation is CASSHQGASYNEQFF.

This clonotype appeared many times. V usage is TRBV7-9 and J usage is TRBJ1-1, with 7 bases fitting TRBD1. The CDR3 totals 17 residues. Germline-derived CDR1 and CDR2 are SEHNR and FQNEAQ (reference sequence). The ends lost 2 bases at V and 1 base at J; junction bases unmatched: 10. The CDR3 bases are TGTGCCAGCAGCTTATCAAGAGGGGGCACTGGGAACACTGAAGCTTTCTTT. This translates into CASSLSRGGTGNTEAFF.

This chain joins TRBV5-1 and TRBJ2-7; D possibly corresponds to TRBD2 (8 bases). V shed 1 base and J shed 2 bases, with 22 bases lying between them. CDR1 is SGHRS, CDR2 YFSETQ, per germline. The CDR3 runs 18 residues. This CDR3 is CASSLRGSVAGQTYEQYF. In DNA, the CDR3 is TGCGCCAGCAGCTTGCGGGGTTCGGTAGCGGGACAGACCTACGAGCAGTACTTC. Together with reference TRBV5-1 and TRBJ2-7, the CDR3 gives the full variable domain: KAGVTQTPRYLIKTRGQQVTLSCSPISGHRSVSWYQQTPGQGLQFLFEYFSETQRNKGNFPGRFSGRQFSNSRSEMNVSTLELGDSALYLCASSLRGSVAGQTYEQYFGPGTRLTVT.

This clonotype was seen only a few times. J is TRBJ2-3 and V is TRBV12-3 or TRBV12-4; a possible D gene is TRBD1 (5 bases). This CDR3 is 14 amino acids long. Trimming took off 5 bases at V and 2 bases at J, with 11 bases between the two ends. The CDR3 is CASSPVGATDTQYF. The CDR3 DNA follows: TGTGCCAGCAGTCCAGTTGGGGCCACAGATACGCAGTATTTT.

The chain carries TRBV6-2 or TRBV6-3 and TRBJ2-5, with D perhaps TRBD2 (6 bases). The germline V gene encodes CDR1 MNHEY and CDR2 SVGEGT. This CDR3 has 18 residues. V shed 2 bases and J shed 7 bases, with 26 bases lying between them. Written as DNA, the CDR3 is TGTGCCAGCAGTTACGATCCTGACCGGGACTCAGTACCGGGGACCCAGTACTTC. This translates into CASSYDPDRDSVPGTQYF.

V and J are TRBV7-2 and TRBJ2-2, with D possibly being TRBD1 or TRBD2 (5 bases each). This CDR3 is 15 amino acids long. Germline V gene sequence: CDR1 SGHTA, CDR2 FQGNSA. The V gene lost 3 bases and the J gene lost 9 bases, with 17 bases spanning the gap. As DNA, the CDR3 is TGTGCCAGCAGCTTCCGGGGCCAAAGAACCCGGGAGCTGTTTTTT. Translating it yields CASSFRGQRTRELFF.

This clonotype was observed a handful of times. The chain employs TRBV16 and TRBJ2-1; 10 bases match TRBD1. Trimming at V came to 3 bases and at J to 6 bases, leaving 8 bases not matched to a gene. This CDR3 comprises 16 residues. Germline V gene lookup returns CDR1 KGHSY and CDR2 FQNENV. The DNA of the CDR3 is TGTGCCAGCAGCCACCAAGGACAGGGGGGTGGCAATGAGCAGTTCTTC. Protein: CASSHQGQGGGNEQFF.

This clonotype was recorded a few times. This chain links TRBV20-1 with TRBJ1-3; D ambiguous. V lost 3 bases and J lost 0, with 15 bases in between. The CDR3 is 16 amino acids. In germline, CDR1 is DFQATT, CDR2 SNEGSKA (reference sequence). CDR3: CSASDVLTNSGNTIYF. CDR3 DNA: TGCAGTGCTAGTGACGTACTAACCAACTCTGGAAACACCATATATTTT.

The rearrangement uses TRBV6-1 and TRBJ1-1, with D possibly matching TRBD1 (6 bases). This CDR3 has 14 amino acids. Germline-derived CDR1 and CDR2 are MNHNS and SASEGT. Trimming stripped 6 bases from V and 5 bases from J, with 16 bases between. The CDR3 loop is CASSRRGGGTEAFF. CDR3 nucleotide sequence: TGTGCCAGCAGCCGTCGGGGAGGGGGTACTGAAGCTTTCTTT.

The table lists this clonotype with a few counts. The J gene is TRBJ2-2, the V gene TRBV29-1, with 7 bases aligning to TRBD1. Germline V CDR1 and CDR2: SQVTM, ANQGSEA. The CDR3 has 13 residues. V was pared by 6 bases and J by 0 bases, with 1 base of the junction left unmatched. The CDR3 region is CSVGQANTGELFF. The CDR3 nucleotides read TGCAGCGTAGGACAGGCGAACACCGGGGAGCTGTTTTTT.

This clonotype was counted a few times. The chain joins TRBV20-1 to TRBJ1-4; 7 bases are a match to TRBD1. This CDR3 comprises 12 residues. V lost 4 bases, J lost 5 bases, and 1 base stayed unmatched. Germline V gene sequence: CDR1 DFQATT, CDR2 SNEGSKA (reference sequence). In DNA, the CDR3 is TGCAGTGCTAAACAGGGGAATGAAAAACTGTTTTTT. Translation: CSAKQGNEKLFF.

In its sample, this clonotype was seen a few times. This sequence joins TRBV7-9 and TRBJ2-3, with D perhaps TRBD2 (6 bases). Germline loops: CDR1 SEHNR, CDR2 FQNEAQ (reference sequence). V was cut by 4 bases and J by 2 bases, with 13 bases left in between. The CDR3 loop spans 15 amino acids. The CDR3 reads CASSSSGQLTDTQYF. CDR3 DNA: TGTGCCAGCAGCTCCAGCGGGCAGCTCACAGATACGCAGTATTTT. Full variable domain (missing parts from reference TRBV7-9 and TRBJ2-3): DTGVSQNPRHKITKRGQNVTFRCDPISEHNRLYWYRQTLGQGPEFLTYFQNEAQLEKSRLLSDRFSAERPKGSFSTLEIQRTEQGDSAMYLCASSSSGQLTDTQYFGPGTRLTVL.

The table lists this clonotype with a few counts. The gene calls are TRBV4-1 and TRBJ2-3; TRBD1 matches at 10 bases. This CDR3 contains 14 residues. Germline lookup yields CDR1 MGHRA and CDR2 YSYEKL. The junction had 3 bases not matched to a gene; V was cut back by 4 bases and J by 5 bases. The CDR3 DNA sequence: TGCGCCAGCAGCCCTGGACAGGGGGAAGATACGCAGTATTTT. It is translated as CASSPGQGEDTQYF.

The rearrangement joins TRBV18 to TRBJ2-7; 15 positions match TRBD2. This CDR3 region has 18 residues. Trimming cost V 1 base and J 4 bases; bases outside gene matches: 8. Per the germline V gene, CDR1 is KGHSH and CDR2 is LQKENI. CDR3 region: CASSPRTRTSGRAYEQYF. The CDR3, as DNA: TGTGCCAGCTCACCACGTACCAGGACTAGCGGGAGGGCTTACGAGCAGTACTTC.

The V and J genes are TRBV25-1 and TRBJ2-5, with D possibly being TRBD1 or TRBD2 (5 bases each). In germline, CDR1 is MGHDK, CDR2 SYGVNS. The CDR3 consists of 13 residues. With 1 base removed from V and 4 bases from J, the gap between germline ends came to 7 bases. CDR3 sequence (DNA): TGTGCCAGCAGTGAATCGGGGCGAGAGACCCAGTACTTC. Translating gives CASSESGRETQYF.

This clonotype was seen only a few times. V is TRBV7-9 and J is TRBJ2-7, with D uncertain. CDR1 is SEHNR, CDR2 FQNEAQ, per germline (reference sequence). This CDR3 is 13 amino acids long. With 4 bases removed from V and 3 bases from J, the gap between germline ends came to 10 bases. DNA of the CDR3: TGTGCCAGCAGCTCACGGGCAGACTACGAGCAGTACTTC. Translation: CASSSRADYEQYF. Combining the CDR3 with reference TRBV7-9 and TRBJ2-7 gives the whole variable domain DTGVSQNPRHKITKRGQNVTFRCDPISEHNRLYWYRQTLGQGPEFLTYFQNEAQLEKSRLLSDRFSAERPKGSFSTLEIQRTEQGDSAMYLCASSSRADYEQYFGPGTRLTVT.

In this sample, this clonotype turned up many times. The gene calls are TRBV12-3 or TRBV12-4 and TRBJ2-1, with D unclear. Between the trimmed V and J ends, which lost 6 bases and 6 bases, there was a span of 6 bases. The length of the CDR3 is 11 residues. CDR3 in DNA: TGTGCCAGCAGCCAACGCAATGAGCAGTTCTTC. Its protein is CASSQRNEQFF.

The genes are TRBV5-1 and TRBJ2-1; unclear D gene. V was pared by 0 bases and J by 5 bases, with 9 bases between. Germline loops: CDR1 SGHRS, CDR2 YFSETQ. This CDR3 is 14 amino acids long. Here the CDR3 DNA reads TGCGCCAGCAGCTTGGAAATACGTCACAATGAGCAGTTCTTC. It encodes CASSLEIRHNEQFF.

This clonotype was counted only a few times. The rearrangement uses TRBV14 and TRBJ2-2; no firm D call. Germline V gene sequence: CDR1 SGHDN, CDR2 FVKESK. Trimming removed 2 bases from V and 0 bases from J, with 13 bases in between. The CDR3 is 17 residues long. The CDR3 loop reads CASSQRIADSNTGELFF. Here the CDR3 DNA reads TGTGCCAGCAGCCAAAGAATTGCGGATTCGAACACCGGGGAGCTGTTTTTT.

This clonotype was counted many times. V usage is TRBV6-2 or TRBV6-3 and J usage is TRBJ2-7, with 9 bases matching TRBD2. The CDR3 length is 20 residues. The germline V gene has CDR1 MNHEY and CDR2 SVGEGT. The J segment lost 3 bases and the V segment lost 2 bases, leaving 20 bases of the junction unmatched. The CDR3 coding sequence is TGTGCCAGCAGTTACCAGGCCCCTAGCGGGAATTACAAGGCCCTCTACGAGCAGTACTTC. Its protein product is CASSYQAPSGNYKALYEQYF.

This clonotype has a handful of counts. The chain has TRBV3-1 and TRBJ2-7, with D perhaps matching TRBD1 (6 bases). The CDR3 loop spans 14 amino acids. Germline V gene lookup returns CDR1 LGHDT and CDR2 YNNKEL (reference sequence). V lost 6 bases and J lost 2, with 14 bases in between. DNA for the CDR3: TGTGCCAGCAGTCGACGACAGGTTCCCTACGAGCAGTACTTC. Its translation: CASSRRQVPYEQYF.

This clonotype was detected only a few times. This rearrangement joins TRBV5-1 to TRBJ2-1; D is undetermined. CDR1 and CDR2 (germline): SGHRS, YFSETQ. This CDR3 contains 14 residues. Trimming removed 2 bases at V and 3 bases at J, with 9 bases between. CDR3 protein: CASSLTYLYNEQFF. CDR3 DNA: TGCGCCAGCAGCTTAACCTACCTCTACAATGAGCAGTTCTTC.

This clonotype was seen a handful of times. The J gene is TRBJ2-7, the V gene TRBV10-2; 7 bases fit TRBD2. Germline V gives CDR1 WSHSY, CDR2 SAAADI. The CDR3 length is 13 residues. J lost 6 bases, V lost 4 bases, and 6 bases had no gene match. The CDR3 loop is CASSVGGSREQYF. CDR3 in DNA: TGCGCCAGCAGTGTGGGCGGGAGTCGCGAGCAGTACTTC.

This clonotype was observed at least ten times. The chain couples TRBV3-1 to TRBJ2-5; 9 positions match TRBD2. The CDR3 has 17 amino acids. V dropped 0 bases and J dropped 0; count of bases not matched to a gene: 5. CDR1 and CDR2 from the germline V gene are LGHDT and YNNKEL (reference sequence). CDR3 sequence: CASSQELGGRDQETQYF. The CDR3 DNA is TGTGCCAGCAGCCAAGAACTGGGCGGGAGGGACCAAGAGACCCAGTACTTC.

The V gene is TRBV9, the J gene TRBJ2-1, with a weak D call TRBD2 (5 bases). The germline CDR1 and CDR2 sequences are SGDLS and YYNGEE. V lost 0 bases to trimming and J lost 7 bases, with 11 bases between them. This CDR3 spans 14 amino acids. CDR3 DNA sequence: TGTGCCAGCAGCGTAGTCCATGGGGAGAATGAGCAGTTCTTC. Encoded protein: CASSVVHGENEQFF.

This clonotype turned up a few times. V is TRBV12-3 or TRBV12-4 and J is TRBJ2-3; D possibly corresponds to TRBD2 (6 bases). This CDR3 contains 15 residues. The V and J ends lost 3 bases and 1 base respectively, with 11 bases between them. The CDR3 DNA sequence: TGTGCCAGCAGTTTCGGGGGATTCGGCACAGATACGCAGTATTTT. Residues: CASSFGGFGTDTQYF.